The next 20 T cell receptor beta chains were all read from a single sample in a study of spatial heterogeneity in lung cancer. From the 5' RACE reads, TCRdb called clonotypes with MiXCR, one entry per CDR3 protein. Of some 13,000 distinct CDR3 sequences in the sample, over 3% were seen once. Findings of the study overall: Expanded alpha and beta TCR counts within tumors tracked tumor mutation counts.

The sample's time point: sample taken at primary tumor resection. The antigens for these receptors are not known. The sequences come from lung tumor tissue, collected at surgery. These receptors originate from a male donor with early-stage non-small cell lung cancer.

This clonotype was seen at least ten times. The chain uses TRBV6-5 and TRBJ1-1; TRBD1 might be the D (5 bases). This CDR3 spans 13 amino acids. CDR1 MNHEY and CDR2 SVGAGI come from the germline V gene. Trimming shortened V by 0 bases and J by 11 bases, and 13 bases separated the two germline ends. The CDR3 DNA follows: TGTGCCAGCAGTTACTCGCCAGGGTTTGGGGCTTTCTTT. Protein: CASSYSPGFGAFF.

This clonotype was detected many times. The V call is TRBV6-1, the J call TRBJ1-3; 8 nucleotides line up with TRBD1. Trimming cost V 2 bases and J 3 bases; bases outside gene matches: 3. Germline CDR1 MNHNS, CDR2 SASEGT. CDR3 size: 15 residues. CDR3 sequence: CASSELGTGGNTIYF. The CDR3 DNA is TGTGCCAGCAGTGAATTAGGGACAGGTGGAAACACCATATATTTT.

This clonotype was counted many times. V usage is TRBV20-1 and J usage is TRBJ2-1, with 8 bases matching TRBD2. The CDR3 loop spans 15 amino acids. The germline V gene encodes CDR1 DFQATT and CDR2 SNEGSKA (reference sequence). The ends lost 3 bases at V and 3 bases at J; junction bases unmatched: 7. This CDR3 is CSARVSGDFYNEQFF. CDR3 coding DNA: TGCAGTGCTAGGGTTAGCGGGGACTTCTACAATGAGCAGTTCTTC.

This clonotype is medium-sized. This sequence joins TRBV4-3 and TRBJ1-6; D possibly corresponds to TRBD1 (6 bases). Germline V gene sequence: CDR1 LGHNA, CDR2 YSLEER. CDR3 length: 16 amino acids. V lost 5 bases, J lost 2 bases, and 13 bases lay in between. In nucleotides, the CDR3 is TGCGCCAGCAGCTCGCAGCGGGACACCTATAATTCACCCCTCCACTTT. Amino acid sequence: CASSSQRDTYNSPLHF.

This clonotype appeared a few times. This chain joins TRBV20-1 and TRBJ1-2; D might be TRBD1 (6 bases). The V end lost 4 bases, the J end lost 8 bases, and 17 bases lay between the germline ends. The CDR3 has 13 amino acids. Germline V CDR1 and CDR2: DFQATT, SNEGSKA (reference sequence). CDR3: CSAKGGNDWGYTF. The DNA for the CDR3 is TGCAGTGCTAAGGGGGGCAACGATTGGGGCTACACCTTC.

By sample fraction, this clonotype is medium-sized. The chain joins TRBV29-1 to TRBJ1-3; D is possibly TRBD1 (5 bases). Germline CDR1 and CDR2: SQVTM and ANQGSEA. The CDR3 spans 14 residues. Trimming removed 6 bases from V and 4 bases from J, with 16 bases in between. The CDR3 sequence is CSVTGTSAGNTIYF. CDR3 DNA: TGCAGCGTAACCGGGACGTCTGCCGGAAACACCATATATTTT.

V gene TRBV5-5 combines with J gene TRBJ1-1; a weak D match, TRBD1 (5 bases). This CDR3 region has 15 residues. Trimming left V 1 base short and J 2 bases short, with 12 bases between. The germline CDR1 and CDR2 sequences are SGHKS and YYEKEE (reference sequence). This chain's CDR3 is CASSLRPGRNTEAFF. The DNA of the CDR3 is TGTGCCAGCAGCTTGCGCCCGGGACGAAACACTGAAGCTTTCTTT.

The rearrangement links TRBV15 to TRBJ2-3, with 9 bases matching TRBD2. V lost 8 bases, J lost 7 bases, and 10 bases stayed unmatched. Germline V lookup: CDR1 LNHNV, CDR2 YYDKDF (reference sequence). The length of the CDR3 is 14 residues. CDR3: CATAQDSGSYTQYF. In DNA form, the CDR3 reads TGTGCCACCGCCCAGGATAGCGGGAGTTATACGCAGTATTTT.

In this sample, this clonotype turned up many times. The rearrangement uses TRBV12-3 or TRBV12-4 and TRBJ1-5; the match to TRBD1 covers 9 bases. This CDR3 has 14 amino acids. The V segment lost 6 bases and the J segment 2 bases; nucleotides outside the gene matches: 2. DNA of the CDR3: TGTGCCAGCAGGGGACAGGGCCGCAATCAGCCCCAGCATTTT. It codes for CASRGQGRNQPQHF.

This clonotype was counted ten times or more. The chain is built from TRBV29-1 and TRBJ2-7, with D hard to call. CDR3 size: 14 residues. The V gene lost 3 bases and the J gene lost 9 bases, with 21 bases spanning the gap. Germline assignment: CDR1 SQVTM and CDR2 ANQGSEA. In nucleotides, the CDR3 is TGCAGCGTTGAGATATTTCCCCTATATTCGTGGCAGTACGTC. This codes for CSVEIFPLYSWQYV.

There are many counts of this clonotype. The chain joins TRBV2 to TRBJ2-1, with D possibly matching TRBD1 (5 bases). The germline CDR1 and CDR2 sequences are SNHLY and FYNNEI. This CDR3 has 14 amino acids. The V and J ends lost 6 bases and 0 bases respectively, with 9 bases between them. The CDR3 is CASRQEHSYNEQFF. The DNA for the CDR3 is TGTGCCAGCAGACAGGAACACTCCTACAATGAGCAGTTCTTC.

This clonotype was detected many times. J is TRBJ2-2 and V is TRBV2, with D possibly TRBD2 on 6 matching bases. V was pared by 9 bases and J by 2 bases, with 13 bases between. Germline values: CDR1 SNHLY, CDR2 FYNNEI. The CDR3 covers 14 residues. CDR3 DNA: TGTGCCAGTTTCCGGGACTTAAACACCGGGGAGCTGTTTTTT. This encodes CASFRDLNTGELFF.

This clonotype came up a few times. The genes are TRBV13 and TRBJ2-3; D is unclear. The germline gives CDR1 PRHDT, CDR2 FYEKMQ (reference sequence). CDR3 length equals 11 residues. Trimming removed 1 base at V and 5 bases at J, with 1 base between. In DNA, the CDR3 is TGTGCCAGCAGCTTAGAAGATACGCAGTATTTT. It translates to CASSLEDTQYF.

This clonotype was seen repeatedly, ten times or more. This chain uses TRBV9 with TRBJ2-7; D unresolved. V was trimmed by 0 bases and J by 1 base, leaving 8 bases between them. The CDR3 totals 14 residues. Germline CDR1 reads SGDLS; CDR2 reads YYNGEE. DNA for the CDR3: TGTGCCAGCAGCGTAGAGGCCTGGTCCTACGAGCAGTACTTC. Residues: CASSVEAWSYEQYF.

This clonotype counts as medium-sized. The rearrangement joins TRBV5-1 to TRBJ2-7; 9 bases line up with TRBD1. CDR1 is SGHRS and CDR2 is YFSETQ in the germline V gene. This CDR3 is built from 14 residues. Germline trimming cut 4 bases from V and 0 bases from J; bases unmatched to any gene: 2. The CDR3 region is CASSVGQGSYEQYF. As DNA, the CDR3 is TGCGCCAGCAGCGTGGGACAGGGCTCCTACGAGCAGTACTTC.

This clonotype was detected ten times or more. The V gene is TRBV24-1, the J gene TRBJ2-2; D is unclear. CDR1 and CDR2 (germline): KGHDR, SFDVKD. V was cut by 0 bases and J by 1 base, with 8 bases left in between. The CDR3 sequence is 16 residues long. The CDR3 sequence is CATSDLGRRNTGELFF. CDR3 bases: TGTGCCACCAGTGATTTGGGCAGGAGGAACACCGGGGAGCTGTTTTTT.

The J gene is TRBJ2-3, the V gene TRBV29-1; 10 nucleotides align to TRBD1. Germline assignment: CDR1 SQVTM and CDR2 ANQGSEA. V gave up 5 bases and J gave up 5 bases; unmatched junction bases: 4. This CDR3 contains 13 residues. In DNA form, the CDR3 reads TGCAGCGTTTGGGGACAGGGGATAGATACGCAGTATTTT. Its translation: CSVWGQGIDTQYF.

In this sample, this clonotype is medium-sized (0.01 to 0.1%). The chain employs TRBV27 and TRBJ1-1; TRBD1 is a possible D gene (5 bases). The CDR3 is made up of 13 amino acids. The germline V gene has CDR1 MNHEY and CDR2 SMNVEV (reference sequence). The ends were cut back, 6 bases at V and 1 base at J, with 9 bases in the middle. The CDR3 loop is CASSPTANTEAFF. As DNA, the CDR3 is TGTGCCAGCAGCCCGACAGCGAACACTGAAGCTTTCTTT.

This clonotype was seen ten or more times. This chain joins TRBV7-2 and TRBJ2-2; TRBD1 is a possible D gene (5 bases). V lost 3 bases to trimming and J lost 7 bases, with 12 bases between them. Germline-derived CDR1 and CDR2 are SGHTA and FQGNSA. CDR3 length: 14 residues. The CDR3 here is CASSFPTVHGELFF. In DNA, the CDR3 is TGTGCCAGCAGCTTTCCGACAGTTCACGGGGAGCTGTTTTTT.

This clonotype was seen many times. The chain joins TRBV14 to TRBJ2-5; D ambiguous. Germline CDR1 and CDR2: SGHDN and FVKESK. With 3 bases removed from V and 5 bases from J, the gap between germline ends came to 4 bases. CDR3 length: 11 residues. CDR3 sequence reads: CASSHMETQYF. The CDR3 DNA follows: TGTGCCAGCAGCCACATGGAGACCCAGTACTTC.